This T cell receptor beta chain was obtained from a study of CD8 T cells in ankylosing spondylitis. This clonotype was seen ten or more times. TCRdb recomputed calls from the 5' RACE reads with MiXCR, one row per CDR3 protein. Here the sample spans some 140,000 distinct CDR3 sequences, 7% to 8% being singletons. The germline V gene has CDR1 LGHDT and CDR2 YNNKEL (reference sequence). Trimming stripped 1 base from V and 6 bases from J, with 9 bases between. The CDR3 is made up of 14 amino acids. Sequencing used blood, either unsorted or a sorted T cell fraction (not recorded which). V gene TRBV3-1 combines with J gene TRBJ1-4, with D possibly being TRBD1 (6 bases). This sequence was found in a female donor with ankylosing spondylitis or in good health (not recorded which). In DNA, the CDR3 is TGTGCCAGCAGCCAAGGGGGGCCGGATGAAAAACTGTTTTTT. Translation: CASSQGGPDEKLFF.